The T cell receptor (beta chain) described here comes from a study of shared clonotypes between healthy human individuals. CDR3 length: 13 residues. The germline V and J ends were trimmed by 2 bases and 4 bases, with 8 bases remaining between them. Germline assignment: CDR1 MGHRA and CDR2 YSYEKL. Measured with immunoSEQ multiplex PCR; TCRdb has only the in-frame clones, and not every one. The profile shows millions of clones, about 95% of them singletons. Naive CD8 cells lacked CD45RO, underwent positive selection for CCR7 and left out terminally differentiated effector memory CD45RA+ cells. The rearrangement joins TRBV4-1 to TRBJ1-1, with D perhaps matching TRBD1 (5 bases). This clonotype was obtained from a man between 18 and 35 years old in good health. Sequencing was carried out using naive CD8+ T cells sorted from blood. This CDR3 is CASSQRGTTEAFF. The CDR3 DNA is TGCGCCAGCAGCCAACGAGGGACCACTGAAGCTTTCTTT.